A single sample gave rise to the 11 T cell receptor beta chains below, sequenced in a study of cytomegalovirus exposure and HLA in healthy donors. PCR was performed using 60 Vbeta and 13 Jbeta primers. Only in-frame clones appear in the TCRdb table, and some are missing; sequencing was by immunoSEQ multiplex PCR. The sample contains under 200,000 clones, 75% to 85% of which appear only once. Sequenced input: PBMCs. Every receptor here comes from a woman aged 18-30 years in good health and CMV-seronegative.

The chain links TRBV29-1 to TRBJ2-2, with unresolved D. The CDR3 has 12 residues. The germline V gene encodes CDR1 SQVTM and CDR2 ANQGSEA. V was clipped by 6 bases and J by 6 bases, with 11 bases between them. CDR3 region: CSVQKSPGELFF. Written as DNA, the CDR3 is TGCAGCGTCCAGAAATCTCCCGGGGAGCTGTTTTTT.

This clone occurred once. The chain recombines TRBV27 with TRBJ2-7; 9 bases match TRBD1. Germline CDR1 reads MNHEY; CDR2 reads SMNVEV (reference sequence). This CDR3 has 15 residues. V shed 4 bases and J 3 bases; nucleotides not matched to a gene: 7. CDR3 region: CASSWGTGLIYEQYF. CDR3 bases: TGTGCCAGCAGTTGGGGGACAGGGCTTATCTACGAGCAGTACTTC.

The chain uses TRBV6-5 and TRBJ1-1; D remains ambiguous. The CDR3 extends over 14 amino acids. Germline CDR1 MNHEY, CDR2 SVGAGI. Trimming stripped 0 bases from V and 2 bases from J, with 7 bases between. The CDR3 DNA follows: TGTGCCAGCAGTTACTCCCACAGAAACACTGAAGCTTTCTTT. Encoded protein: CASSYSHRNTEAFF.

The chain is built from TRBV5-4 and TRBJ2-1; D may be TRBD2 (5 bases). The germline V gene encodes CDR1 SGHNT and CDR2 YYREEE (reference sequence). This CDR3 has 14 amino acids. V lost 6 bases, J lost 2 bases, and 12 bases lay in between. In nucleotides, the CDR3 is TGTGCCAGCACCCGGACTGGCGCCTACAATGAGCAGTTCTTC. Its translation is CASTRTGAYNEQFF. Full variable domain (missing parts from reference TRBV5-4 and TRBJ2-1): ETGVTQSPTHLIKTRGQQVTLRCSSQSGHNTVSWYQQALGQGPQFIFQYYREEENGRGNFPPRFSGLQFPNYSSELNVNALELDDSALYLCASTRTGAYNEQFFGPGTRLTVL.

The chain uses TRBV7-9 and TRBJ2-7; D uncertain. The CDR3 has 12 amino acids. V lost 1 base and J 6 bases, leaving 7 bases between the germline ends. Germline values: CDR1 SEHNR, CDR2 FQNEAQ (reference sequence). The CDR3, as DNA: TGTGCCAGCAGCTTAGATCGAGTCGAGCAGTACTTC. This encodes CASSLDRVEQYF.

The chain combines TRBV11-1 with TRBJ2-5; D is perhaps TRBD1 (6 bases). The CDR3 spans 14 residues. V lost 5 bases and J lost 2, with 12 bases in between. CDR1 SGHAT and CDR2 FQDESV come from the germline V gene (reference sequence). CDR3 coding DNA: TGTGCCAGCAGCCCCCGACAGGATCAAGAGACCCAGTACTTC. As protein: CASSPRQDQETQYF.

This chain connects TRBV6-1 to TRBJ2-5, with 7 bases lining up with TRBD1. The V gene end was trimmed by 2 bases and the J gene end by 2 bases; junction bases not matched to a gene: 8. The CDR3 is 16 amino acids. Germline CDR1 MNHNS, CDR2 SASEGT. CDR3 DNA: TGTGCCAGCAGTGAACTTCGGACAGGCACACAAGAGACCCAGTACTTC. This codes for CASSELRTGTQETQYF.

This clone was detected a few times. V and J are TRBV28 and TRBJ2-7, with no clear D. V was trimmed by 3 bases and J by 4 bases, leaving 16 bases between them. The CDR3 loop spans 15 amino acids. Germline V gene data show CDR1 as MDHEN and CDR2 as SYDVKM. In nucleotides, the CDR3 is TGTGCCAGCAGTTTGGTGGCAGGAACCTTATACGAGCAGTACTTC. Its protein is CASSLVAGTLYEQYF.

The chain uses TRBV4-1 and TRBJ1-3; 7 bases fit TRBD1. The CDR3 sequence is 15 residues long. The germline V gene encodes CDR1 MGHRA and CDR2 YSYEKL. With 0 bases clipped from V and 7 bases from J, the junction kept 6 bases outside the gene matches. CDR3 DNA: TGCGCCAGCAGCCAAGACCCGGGACAGTGGAACACCATATATTTT. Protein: CASSQDPGQWNTIYF.

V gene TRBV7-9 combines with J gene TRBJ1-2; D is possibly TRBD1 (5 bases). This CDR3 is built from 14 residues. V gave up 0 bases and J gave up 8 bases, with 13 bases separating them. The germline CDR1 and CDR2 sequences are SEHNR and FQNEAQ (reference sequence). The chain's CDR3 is CASSLALFQGGYTF. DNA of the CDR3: TGTGCCAGCAGCTTAGCGCTCTTTCAGGGAGGCTACACCTTC.

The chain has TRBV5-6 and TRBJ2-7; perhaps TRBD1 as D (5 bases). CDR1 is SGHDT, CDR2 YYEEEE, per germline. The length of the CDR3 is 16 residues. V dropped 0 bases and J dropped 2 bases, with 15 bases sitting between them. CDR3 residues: CASSLAPGYSPYEQYF. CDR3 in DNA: TGTGCCAGCAGCTTGGCCCCAGGGTATAGCCCCTACGAGCAGTACTTC.